Each of the 19 T cell receptor beta chains below was sequenced from the same sample in a study of shared clonotypes between healthy human individuals. TCRdb's copy holds only in-frame clones and misses some; the assay was immunoSEQ multiplex PCR. The sample carries 1,400,000 or so clones, roughly 98.5% recorded once. Sequenced input: naive CD4+ T cells sorted from blood. The subset is: CD45RA+ positively selected. All receptors come from a man younger than 40 in good health.

This clone was counted once. DNA of the CDR3: TGCGCCAGCAGCAGACAGGGGACATCTAACACTGAAGCTTTCTTT. This gives the protein CASSRQGTSNTEAFF. This sequence joins TRBV5-1 and TRBJ1-1; 8 bases are shared with TRBD1. Germline assignment: CDR1 SGHRS and CDR2 YFSETQ. The trim removed 4 bases at V and 2 bases at J, leaving 7 bases unmatched. This CDR3 contains 15 residues.

This clone was recorded only once. This same CDR3 is encoded by further DNA sequences in the sample. V usage is TRBV5-1 and J usage is TRBJ2-7, with 12 bases identical to TRBD1. The V gene end was trimmed by 4 bases and the J gene end by 5 bases; junction bases not matched to a gene: 4. There are 14 residues in the CDR3. CDR1 SGHRS and CDR2 YFSETQ come from the germline V gene. CDR3 in DNA: TGCGCCAGCAGCCTGGGACAGGGGGCAGACGAGCAGTACTTC. Protein: CASSLGQGADEQYF.

Points on this clone: A junction end diverges from the germline sequence, so it may reflect a read error. This chain uses TRBV6-5 with TRBJ2-7; 8 bases are a match to TRBD1. The CDR3 covers 14 residues. CDR1 MNHEY and CDR2 SVGAGI come from the germline V gene. CDR3 DNA sequence: TGTGCCAGTACCACAGGGGGGCAATCCTCCGAGCAGTACTTC. It codes for CASTTGGQSSEQYF.

J is TRBJ2-7 and V is TRBV7-6, with unresolved D. V was cut by 2 bases and J by 6 bases, with 8 bases left in between. CDR3 length: 12 amino acids. CDR1 is SGHVS, CDR2 FNYEAQ, per germline. Here the CDR3 reads CASSLMRSEQYF. CDR3 DNA sequence: TGTGCCAGCAGCTTAATGCGTAGCGAGCAGTACTTC.

The chain joins TRBV19 to TRBJ1-2, with D uncertain. CDR3 size: 13 residues. Trimming took off 3 bases at V and 3 bases at J, with 8 bases between the two ends. Per the germline V gene, CDR1 is LNHDA and CDR2 is SQIVND (reference sequence). CDR3 bases: TGTGCCAGTAGTATCGGCATATACTATGGCTACACCTTC. It translates to CASSIGIYYGYTF.

The chain joins TRBV29-1 to TRBJ2-7, with D possibly being TRBD2 (5 bases). The V gene lost 5 bases and the J gene lost 1 base, with 12 bases spanning the gap. The CDR3 extends over 13 amino acids. Germline CDR1 is SQVTM and CDR2 is ANQGSEA. In nucleotides, the CDR3 is TGCAGCGTTAGCGGCAGATCATCCTACGAGCAGTACTTC. Translated, it gives CSVSGRSSYEQYF.

V usage is TRBV11-2 and J usage is TRBJ1-2, with D perhaps TRBD1 (5 bases). CDR3 size: 16 residues. V was clipped by 5 bases and J by 5 bases, with 21 bases between them. Germline assignment: CDR1 SGHAT and CDR2 FQNNGV. The chain's CDR3 is CASSERTGTYPYGYTF. The CDR3 coding sequence is TGTGCCAGCAGCGAACGCACCGGGACCTATCCTTATGGCTACACCTTC.

This clone was picked up one time. The rearrangement links TRBV27 to TRBJ2-7, with a weak D call TRBD2 (5 bases). The CDR3 totals 13 residues. Per germline, CDR1 MNHEY and CDR2 SMNVEV (reference sequence). V lost 6 bases, J lost 3 bases, and 12 bases lay in between. The CDR3 nucleotides are TGTGCCAGCAGCTCGGACTCGAACTACGAGCAGTACTTC. Protein sequence: CASSSDSNYEQYF.

This clone has just one count. The chain employs TRBV11-2 and TRBJ2-7; the D gene is possibly TRBD1 (6 bases). Germline values: CDR1 SGHAT, CDR2 FQNNGV. The CDR3 length is 14 residues. Trimming removed 4 bases from V and 3 bases from J, with 13 bases in between. CDR3 sequence reads: CASSSADRFYEQYF. Written as DNA, the CDR3 is TGTGCCAGCAGCTCCGCGGACAGATTCTACGAGCAGTACTTC.

V usage is TRBV19 and J usage is TRBJ2-7, with D possibly matching TRBD2 (6 bases). The V gene's germline CDR1 is LNHDA and CDR2 SQIVND (reference sequence). V shed 5 bases and J shed 2 bases, with 16 bases lying between them. The CDR3 runs 15 residues. The CDR3 loop reads CASSAVTRGTYEQYF. CDR3 coding DNA: TGTGCCAGTAGTGCCGTAACGCGGGGAACCTACGAGCAGTACTTC.

Comment on this clone: The same CDR3 can be traced to other DNA sequences in this sample. V gene TRBV7-3 combines with J gene TRBJ2-1; D possibly corresponds to TRBD1 (5 bases). This CDR3 is 12 amino acids long. V lost 4 bases and J 5 bases, leaving 6 bases between the germline ends. Germline CDR1 and CDR2: SGHTA and FQGTGA. The CDR3, as DNA: TGTGCCAGCAGCTCACAGGACAATGAGCAGTTCTTC. Its translation is CASSSQDNEQFF.

The chain uses TRBV15 and TRBJ2-2; the D is unclear. Germline CDR1 LNHNV, CDR2 YYDKDF (reference sequence). CDR3 length: 15 residues. Trimming left V 0 bases short and J 3 bases short, with 8 bases between. The CDR3 region has the DNA TGTGCCACCAGCAGAGATGGGCTCTACACCGGGGAGCTGTTTTTT. Protein sequence: CATSRDGLYTGELFF.

The CDR3 loop reads CATGAGATDTQYF. The CDR3 DNA sequence: TGTGCCACAGGAGCGGGAGCGACAGATACGCAGTATTTT. V usage is TRBV19 and J usage is TRBJ2-3; 8 bases agree with TRBD2. CDR3 length: 13 residues. In germline, CDR1 is LNHDA, CDR2 SQIVND (reference sequence). Trimming at V came to 10 bases and at J to 3 bases, leaving 6 bases not matched to a gene.

The chain recombines TRBV7-8 with TRBJ2-1, with TRBD2 identical over 10 bases. Germline V gene lookup returns CDR1 SGHVS and CDR2 FQNEAQ. V shed 5 bases, J shed 10 bases, and the junction held 8 bases outside the gene matches. This CDR3 comprises 14 residues. CDR3 sequence (DNA): TGTGCCAGCAGCCGCCTGCTAGCGGGAGTAGAGCAGTTCTTC. This gives the protein CASSRLLAGVEQFF.

Turning to this clone: One end of the junction varies from germline; a read error may be responsible. The gene calls are TRBV7-7 and TRBJ2-2, with TRBD2 matching 8 bases. Germline lookup yields CDR1 SSHAT and CDR2 FNYEAQ (reference sequence). This CDR3 contains 15 residues. CDR3 nucleotides: TGTGCTAGCAGCTCCGACGCGGGAGGTGTCGGGGAGCTGTTTTTT. This encodes CASSSDAGGVGELFF.

The CDR3 DNA reads TGTGCCACCAGCAGAGTTAGCGGGGTAGGCGGTGGCTATGAGCAGTTCTTC. Its protein is CATSRVSGVGGGYEQFF. J is TRBJ2-1 and V is TRBV15; 8 positions agree with TRBD2. Trimming took 1 base from V and 8 from J; bases not matched to a gene: 13. The CDR3 loop spans 17 amino acids. Germline-derived CDR1 and CDR2 are LNHNV and YYDKDF (reference sequence). Variable domain in full (rest from reference TRBV15 and TRBJ2-1): DAMVIQNPRYQVTQFGKPVTLSCSQTLNHNVMYWYQQKSSQAPKLLFHYYDKDFNNEADTPDNFQSRRPNTSFCFLDIRSPGLGDTAMYLCATSRVSGVGGGYEQFFGPGTRLTVL.

This clone was counted once. The chain joins TRBV7-6 to TRBJ2-1, with 13 bases matching TRBD2. Trimming removed 2 bases from V and 10 bases from J; junction bases left unmatched: 17. CDR3 size: 19 residues. Germline CDR1 is SGHVS and CDR2 is FNYEAQ. The CDR3 region is CASSLFTGTSGNRFGEQFF. CDR3 coding DNA: TGTGCCAGCAGCTTATTCACCGGGACTAGCGGGAATAGATTCGGGGAGCAGTTCTTC.

The chain carries TRBV4-3 and TRBJ2-1, with 10 bases matching TRBD2. Germline V gene data show CDR1 as LGHNA and CDR2 as YSLEER. This CDR3 has 20 amino acids. Unmatched junction bases numbered 11, after V lost 0 bases and J lost 0 bases. The CDR3 loop reads CASSQDRWTSGRSSYNEQFF. In DNA form, the CDR3 reads TGCGCCAGCAGCCAAGATCGCTGGACTAGCGGCAGAAGCTCCTACAATGAGCAGTTCTTC.

The V and J genes are TRBV6-6 and TRBJ1-2, with D possibly TRBD1 on 6 matching bases. V was pared by 5 bases and J by 8 bases, with 15 bases between. The CDR3 is 13 residues long. Per the germline V gene, CDR1 is MNHNY and CDR2 is SVGAGI (reference sequence). This CDR3 is CASSTQGSGGYTF. The CDR3 DNA follows: TGTGCCAGCAGTACACAGGGCAGCGGGGGCTACACCTTC.